The clone carrying this TCR beta chain occurred many times. Its matching antigen is unknown. From the RT-PCR reads, TCRdb called clonotypes with MiXCR, one entry per CDR3 protein. The data show roughly 180,000 distinct CDR3 sequences, around 9.2% seen once. V was shortened by 4 bases and J by 7 bases, with 20 bases between the two germline ends. Germline V gives CDR1 DFQATT, CDR2 SNEGSKA (reference sequence). The CDR3 is 14 residues long. The data are from a study of response to subunit inactivated influenza vaccine. General observations from the study: Seasonal influenza vaccination, on each occasion, was suggested by the authors to recruit few new T cells.

The sample here was non-naive T cells sorted from PBMCs, taken on the day of vaccination. The V call is TRBV20-1, the J call TRBJ2-7; tentatively, D is TRBD1 or TRBD2 (5 bases each). The sequence was obtained from a man between 50 and 59 years old who received an inactivated influenza vaccine. Here the CDR3 reads CSAIVGGSEGEQYF. CDR3 nucleotides: TGCAGTGCTATCGTGGGTGGGAGCGAGGGGGAGCAGTACTTC.